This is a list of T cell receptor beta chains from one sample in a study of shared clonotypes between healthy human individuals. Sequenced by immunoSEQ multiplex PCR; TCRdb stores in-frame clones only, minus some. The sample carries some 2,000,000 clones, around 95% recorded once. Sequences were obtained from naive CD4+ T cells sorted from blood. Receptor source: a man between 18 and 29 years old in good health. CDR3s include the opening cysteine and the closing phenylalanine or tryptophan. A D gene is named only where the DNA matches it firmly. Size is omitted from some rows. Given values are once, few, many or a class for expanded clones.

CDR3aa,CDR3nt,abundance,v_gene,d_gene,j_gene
CASSQDLGRRGQPQHF,TGCGCCAGCAGCCAAGATCTCGGAAGGAGGGGTCAGCCCCAGCATTTT,.,TRBV4-1,.,TRBJ1-5
CASSSQGVQPQHF,TGTGCCAGCAGTTCACAGGGGGTTCAGCCCCAGCATTTT,.,TRBV28,TRBD1,TRBJ1-5
CASSYSDRGNEQFF,TGTGCCAGCAGTTACTCCGACCGTGGCAATGAGCAGTTCTTC,once,TRBV6-6,.,TRBJ2-1
CASSPTGYEQYF,TGTGCCAGCAGCCCCACAGGTTACGAGCAGTACTTC,.,TRBV21-1,.,TRBJ2-7
CSADRGQGLSYEQYF,TGCAGCGCAGACCGGGGACAGGGGCTTTCCTACGAGCAGTACTTC,.,TRBV29-1,TRBD1,TRBJ2-7
CSVPTGGLNTEAFF,TGCAGCGTTCCCACAGGGGGCTTAAACACTGAAGCTTTCTTT,.,TRBV29-1,TRBD1,TRBJ1-1
CASSSTGRETQYF,TGTGCCAGCAGTTCGACAGGGAGAGAGACCCAGTACTTC,once,TRBV6-5,TRBD1,TRBJ2-5
CASSKGDRGRNSPLHF,TGTGCCAGCTCAAAGGGGGACAGGGGGCGAAATTCACCCCTCCACTTT,.,TRBV18,TRBD1,TRBJ1-6
CASSPRADTYNEQFF,TGTGCCAGCAGTCCCCGGGCGGACACCTACAATGAGCAGTTCTTC,once,TRBV25-1,.,TRBJ2-1
CASRPQVTYEQYF,TGTGCCAGCAGGCCACAGGTTACCTACGAGCAGTACTTC,.,TRBV27,.,TRBJ2-7
CASSQSSYNEQFF,TGTGCCAGCAGCCAGTCCAGCTACAATGAGCAGTTCTTC,.,TRBV7-3,.,TRBJ2-1
CASIKGTEAFF,TGTGCCAGTATAAAGGGCACTGAAGCTTTCTTT,.,TRBV18,.,TRBJ1-1
CASGLVGLAGELEQYF,TGTGCTAGTGGTTTGGTCGGACTAGCGGGCGAGTTGGAGCAGTACTTC,.,TRBV12-5,TRBD2,TRBJ2-7
CASSESEPDTQYF,TGTGCCAGCAGTGAATCAGAGCCAGATACGCAGTATTTT,.,TRBV2,.,TRBJ2-3
CASSPSQGAIEAFF,TGTGCCAGCTCACCATCTCAGGGCGCTATTGAAGCTTTCTTT,.,TRBV18,.,TRBJ1-1
CASRRTGDTGELFF,TGTGCCAGCAGGCGGACAGGGGACACCGGGGAGCTGTTTTTT,once,TRBV25-1,TRBD1,TRBJ2-2
CASSLGPLYVLTF,TGTGCCAGCAGCTTGGGGCCCCTTTACGTCCTGACTTTC,.,TRBV5-6,.,TRBJ2-6
CASSPPGGIYGYTF,TGCGCCAGCAGTCCCCCGGGGGGTATCTATGGCTACACCTTC,.,TRBV5-1,.,TRBJ1-2
CASGGGGPSEQYF,TGCGCCAGCGGGGGCGGGGGGCCTTCCGAGCAGTACTTC,.,TRBV10-2,TRBD2,TRBJ2-7
CASSLARTANTEAFF,TGTGCCAGCAGCTTAGCGAGGACGGCAAACACTGAAGCTTTCTTT,.,TRBV7-9,.,TRBJ1-1
CASSEGVETQYF,TGTGCCAGCAGTGAAGGGGTGGAGACCCAGTACTTC,.,TRBV2,.,TRBJ2-5
CASSPEGQGWRQPQHF,TGTGCCAGCAGCCCCGAAGGACAGGGCTGGCGTCAGCCCCAGCATTTT,.,TRBV28,TRBD1,TRBJ1-5
CASSLESQGSYEQYF,TGTGCCAGCAGCTTGGAATCACAGGGGTCGTACGAGCAGTACTTC,.,TRBV5-5,TRBD1,TRBJ2-7
CASSFFGTYEQYF,TGTGCCAGCAGCTTTTTCGGGACATACGAGCAGTACTTC,.,TRBV5-6,.,TRBJ2-7
CASSRALQGIYGYTF,TGTGCCAGCAGCCGGGCCCTACAGGGAATCTATGGCTACACCTTC,.,TRBV5-6,.,TRBJ1-2
CASSTGLRADSPLHF,TGTGCCAGCAGCACAGGGCTAAGGGCGGATTCACCCCTCCACTTT,.,TRBV5-6,.,TRBJ1-6
CASRDTGYYGYTF,TGTGCCAGCAGGGATACCGGATACTATGGCTACACCTTC,.,TRBV6-1,.,TRBJ1-2
CASRKGLAGGPGTDTQYF,TGTGCCAGCAGGAAAGGACTAGCGGGGGGGCCCGGAACAGATACGCAGTATTTT,.,TRBV7-9,TRBD2,TRBJ2-3
CASSYQGPEAFF,TGTGCCAGCAGCTACCAGGGGCCTGAAGCTTTCTTT,.,TRBV7-9,.,TRBJ1-1
CASSPQVGTDTQYF,TGTGCCAGCTCACCGCAGGTCGGCACAGATACGCAGTATTTT,.,TRBV18,.,TRBJ2-3
CAISKGQGSTYEQYF,TGTGCCATCAGTAAGGGACAGGGGTCGACCTACGAGCAGTACTTC,.,TRBV10-3,TRBD1,TRBJ2-7
CAISGPGPNGELFF,TGTGCCATCAGTGGGCCTGGACCCAACGGGGAGCTGTTTTTT,.,TRBV10-3,.,TRBJ2-2
CASSPPGLAGSYNEQFF,TGTGCCAGCTCACCACCGGGACTAGCGGGCTCCTACAATGAGCAGTTCTTC,.,TRBV18,TRBD2,TRBJ2-1
CASIPTEAGNTIYF,TGTGCCAGCATCCCGACGGAGGCTGGAAACACCATATATTTT,few,TRBV6-5,.,TRBJ1-3
CAISHPGGRGTDTQYF,TGTGCCATCAGCCACCCTGGCGGGAGAGGCACAGATACGCAGTATTTT,.,TRBV10-3,TRBD2,TRBJ2-3
CASSPLKTGSNQPQHF,TGTGCCAGCAGTCCCCTGAAAACCGGGAGCAATCAGCCCCAGCATTTT,.,TRBV28,.,TRBJ1-5
CASSGYRGGEAFF,TGTGCCAGCAGCGGTTACAGGGGCGGTGAAGCTTTCTTT,.,TRBV7-2,TRBD1,TRBJ1-1
CASSSGRAKRNTDTQYF,TGTGCCAGCAGTAGCGGGAGGGCCAAACGTAACACAGATACGCAGTATTTT,.,TRBV2,TRBD2,TRBJ2-3
CASSRPTASGNTIYF,TGTGCCAGCTCACGACCGACAGCCTCTGGAAACACCATATATTTT,.,TRBV18,.,TRBJ1-3
CASSLGADRALHF,TGTGCCAGCAGCCTCGGTGCAGATAGGGCCCTCCACTTT,.,TRBV5-6,.,TRBJ1-6
CASSRDSYEQYF,TGCGCCAGCAGCAGGGACAGCTACGAGCAGTACTTC,.,TRBV5-1,TRBD1,TRBJ2-7
CAWMGGSGNTIYF,TGTGCCTGGATGGGCGGGTCTGGAAACACCATATATTTT,.,TRBV30,.,TRBJ1-3